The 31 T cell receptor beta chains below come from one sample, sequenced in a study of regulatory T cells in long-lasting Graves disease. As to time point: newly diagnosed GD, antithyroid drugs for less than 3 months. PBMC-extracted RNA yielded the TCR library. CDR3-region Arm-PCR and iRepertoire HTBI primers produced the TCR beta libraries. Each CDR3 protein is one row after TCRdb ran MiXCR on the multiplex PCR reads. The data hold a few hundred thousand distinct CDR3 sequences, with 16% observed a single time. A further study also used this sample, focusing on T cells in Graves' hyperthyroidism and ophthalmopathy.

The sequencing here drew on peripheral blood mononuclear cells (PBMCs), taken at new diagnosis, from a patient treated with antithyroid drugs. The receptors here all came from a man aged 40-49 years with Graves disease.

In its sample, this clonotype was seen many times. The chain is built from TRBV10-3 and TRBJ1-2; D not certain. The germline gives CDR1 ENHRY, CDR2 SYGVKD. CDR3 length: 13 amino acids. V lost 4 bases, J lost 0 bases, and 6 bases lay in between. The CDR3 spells CAISVAANYGYTF. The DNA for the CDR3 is TGTGCCATCAGTGTCGCAGCTAACTATGGCTACACCTTC.

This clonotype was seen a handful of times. The CDR3: CATSDRNENEKLFF. CDR3 coding DNA: TGTGCCACCAGTGACCGCAATGAGAATGAAAAACTGTTTTTT. The chain combines TRBV24-1 with TRBJ1-4; no firm D call. CDR1 is KGHDR and CDR2 is SFDVKD in the germline V gene. V shed 4 bases and J shed 5 bases, with 10 bases lying between them. This CDR3 is 14 amino acids long.

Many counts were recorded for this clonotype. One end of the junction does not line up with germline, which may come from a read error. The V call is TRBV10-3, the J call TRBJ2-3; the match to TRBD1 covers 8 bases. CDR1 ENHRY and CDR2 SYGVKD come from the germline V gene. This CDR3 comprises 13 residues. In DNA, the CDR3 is TGTGCCATCGGTGACAGGGGTGCAGATACGCAGTATTTT. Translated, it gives CAIGDRGADTQYF.

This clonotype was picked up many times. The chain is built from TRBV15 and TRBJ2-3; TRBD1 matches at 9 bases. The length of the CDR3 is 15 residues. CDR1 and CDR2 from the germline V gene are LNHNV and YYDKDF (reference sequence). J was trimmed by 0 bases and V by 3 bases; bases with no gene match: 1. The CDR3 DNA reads TGTGCCACCAGCAGCGGACAGGGGAGCACAGATACGCAGTATTTT. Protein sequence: CATSSGQGSTDTQYF.

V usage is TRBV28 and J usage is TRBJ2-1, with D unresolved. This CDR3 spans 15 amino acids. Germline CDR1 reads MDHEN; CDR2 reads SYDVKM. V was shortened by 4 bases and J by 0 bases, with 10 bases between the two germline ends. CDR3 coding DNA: TGTGCCAGCAGTTCTGGGGTGAGCTCCTACAATGAGCAGTTCTTC. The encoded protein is CASSSGVSSYNEQFF. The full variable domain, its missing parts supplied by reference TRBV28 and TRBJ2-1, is DVKVTQSSRYLVKRTGEKVFLECVQDMDHENMFWYRQDPGLGLRLIYFSYDVKMKEKGDIPEGYSVSREKKERFSLILESASTNQTSMYLCASSSGVSSYNEQFFGPGTRLTVL.

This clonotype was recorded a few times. The CDR3 sequence: CASSQDSGPPNSPLHF. For the CDR3, the DNA is TGCGCCAGCAGCCAAGATAGCGGCCCGCCTAACTCACCCCTCCACTTT. The chain uses TRBV4-3 and TRBJ1-6, with unresolved D. V dropped 0 bases and J dropped 10 bases, with 16 bases sitting between them. Germline V gene lookup returns CDR1 LGHNA and CDR2 YSLEER. This CDR3 is 16 amino acids long.

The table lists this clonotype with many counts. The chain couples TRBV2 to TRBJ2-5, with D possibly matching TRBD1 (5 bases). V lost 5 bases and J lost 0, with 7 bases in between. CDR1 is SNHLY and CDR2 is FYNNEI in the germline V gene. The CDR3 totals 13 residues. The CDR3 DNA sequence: TGTGCCAGCAGTTACAGGTACCAAGAGACCCAGTACTTC. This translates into CASSYRYQETQYF. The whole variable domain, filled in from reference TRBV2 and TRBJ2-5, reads EPEVTQTPSHQVTQMGQEVILRCVPISNHLYFYWYRQILGQKVEFLVSFYNNEISEKSEIFDDQFSVERPDGSNFTLKIRSTKLEDSAMYFCASSYRYQETQYFGPGTRLLVL.

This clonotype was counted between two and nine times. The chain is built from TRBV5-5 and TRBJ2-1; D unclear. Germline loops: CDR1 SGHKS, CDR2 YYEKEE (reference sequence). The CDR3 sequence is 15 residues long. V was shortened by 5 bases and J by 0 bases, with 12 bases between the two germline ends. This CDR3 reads CASSLERSSYNEQFF. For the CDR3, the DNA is TGTGCCAGCAGTCTTGAGAGGAGCTCCTACAATGAGCAGTTCTTC.

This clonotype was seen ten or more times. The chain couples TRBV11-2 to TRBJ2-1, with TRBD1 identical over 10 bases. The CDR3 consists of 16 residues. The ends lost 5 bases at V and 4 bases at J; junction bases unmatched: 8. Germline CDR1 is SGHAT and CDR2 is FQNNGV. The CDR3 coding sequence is TGTGCCAGCAGCGTAGCCGGGACAGGGGAGTACAATGAGCAGTTCTTC. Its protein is CASSVAGTGEYNEQFF.

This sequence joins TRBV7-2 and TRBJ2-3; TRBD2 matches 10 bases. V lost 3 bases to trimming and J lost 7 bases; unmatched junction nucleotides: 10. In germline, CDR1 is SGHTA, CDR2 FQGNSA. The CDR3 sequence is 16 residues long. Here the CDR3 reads CASSFKAGGPIHTQYF. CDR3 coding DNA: TGTGCCAGCAGCTTCAAAGCGGGAGGGCCGATCCATACGCAGTATTTT.

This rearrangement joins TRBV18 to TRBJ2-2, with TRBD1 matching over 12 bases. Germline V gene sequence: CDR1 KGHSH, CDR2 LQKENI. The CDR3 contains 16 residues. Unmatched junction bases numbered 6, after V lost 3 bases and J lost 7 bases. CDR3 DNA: TGTGCCAGCTCACCCGTCCGGGACAGGGGGCACGGGGAGCTGTTTTTT. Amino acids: CASSPVRDRGHGELFF.

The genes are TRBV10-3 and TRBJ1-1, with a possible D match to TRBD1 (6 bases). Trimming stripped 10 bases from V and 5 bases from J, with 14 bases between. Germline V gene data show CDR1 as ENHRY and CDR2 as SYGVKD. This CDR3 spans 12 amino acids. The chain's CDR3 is CASQGRGTEAFF. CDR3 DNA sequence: TGTGCCAGCCAGGGGAGGGGAACTGAAGCTTTCTTT.

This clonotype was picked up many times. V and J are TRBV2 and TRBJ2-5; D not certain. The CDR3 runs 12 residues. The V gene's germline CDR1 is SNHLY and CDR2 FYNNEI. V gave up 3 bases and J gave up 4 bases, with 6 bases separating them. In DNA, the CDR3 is TGTGCCAGCAGTGATCCAAGAGAGACCCAGTACTTC. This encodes CASSDPRETQYF.

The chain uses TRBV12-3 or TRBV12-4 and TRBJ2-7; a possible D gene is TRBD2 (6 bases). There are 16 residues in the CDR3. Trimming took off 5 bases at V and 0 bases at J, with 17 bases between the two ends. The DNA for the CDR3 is TGTGCCAGCAGTCAATGGAGGGGACCGAGCTCCTACGAGCAGTACTTC. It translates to CASSQWRGPSSYEQYF.

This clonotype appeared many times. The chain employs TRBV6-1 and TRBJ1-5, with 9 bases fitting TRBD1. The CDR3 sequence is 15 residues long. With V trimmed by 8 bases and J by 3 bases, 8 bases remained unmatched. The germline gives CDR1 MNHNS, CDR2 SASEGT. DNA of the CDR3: TGTGCCAGCGTAAAAGACAGGGGGTTCAATCAGCCCCAGCATTTT. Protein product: CASVKDRGFNQPQHF.

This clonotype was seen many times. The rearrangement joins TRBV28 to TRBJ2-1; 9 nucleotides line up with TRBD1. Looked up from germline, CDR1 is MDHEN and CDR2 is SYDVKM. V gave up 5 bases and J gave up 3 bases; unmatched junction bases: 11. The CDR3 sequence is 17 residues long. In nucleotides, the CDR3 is TGTGCCAGCAGTCCGCCCCCGGACAGGGGACTCTACAATGAGCAGTTCTTC. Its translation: CASSPPPDRGLYNEQFF.

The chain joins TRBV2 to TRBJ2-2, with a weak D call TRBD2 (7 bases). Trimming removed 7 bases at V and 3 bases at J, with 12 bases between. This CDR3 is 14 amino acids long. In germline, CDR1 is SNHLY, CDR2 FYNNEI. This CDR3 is CASTRGGDTGELFF. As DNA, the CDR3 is TGTGCCAGCACGAGGGGGGGCGACACCGGGGAGCTGTTTTTT. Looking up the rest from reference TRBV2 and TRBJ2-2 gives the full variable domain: EPEVTQTPSHQVTQMGQEVILRCVPISNHLYFYWYRQILGQKVEFLVSFYNNEISEKSEIFDDQFSVERPDGSNFTLKIRSTKLEDSAMYFCASTRGGDTGELFFGEGSRLTVL.

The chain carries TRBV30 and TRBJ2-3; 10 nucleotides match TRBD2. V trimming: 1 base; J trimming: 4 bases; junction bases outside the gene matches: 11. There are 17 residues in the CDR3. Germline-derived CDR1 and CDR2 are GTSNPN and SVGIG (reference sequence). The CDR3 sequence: CAWSDGLLAGVADTQYF. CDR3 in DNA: TGTGCCTGGAGTGATGGTTTGCTAGCGGGGGTGGCAGATACGCAGTATTTT.

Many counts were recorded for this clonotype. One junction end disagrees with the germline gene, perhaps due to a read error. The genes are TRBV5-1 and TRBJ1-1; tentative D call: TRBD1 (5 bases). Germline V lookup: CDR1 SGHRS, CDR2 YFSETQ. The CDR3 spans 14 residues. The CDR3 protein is CASRTDRGNTEAFF. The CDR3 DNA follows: TGTGCCAGCAGAACAGACAGAGGGAACACTGAAGCTTTCTTT. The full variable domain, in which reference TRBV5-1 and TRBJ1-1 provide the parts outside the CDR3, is KAGVTQTPRYLIKTRGQQVTLSCSPISGHRSVSWYQQTPGQGLQFLFEYFSETQRNKGNFPGRFSGRQFSNSRSEMNVSTLELGDSALYLCASRTDRGNTEAFFGQGTRLTVV.

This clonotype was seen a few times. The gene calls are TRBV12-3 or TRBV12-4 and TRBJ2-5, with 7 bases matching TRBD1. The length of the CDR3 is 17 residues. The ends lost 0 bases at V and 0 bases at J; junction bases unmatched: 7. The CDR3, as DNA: TGTGCCAGCAGTTTAGCCCTCCACAGGGGAGACCAAGAGACCCAGTACTTC. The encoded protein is CASSLALHRGDQETQYF.

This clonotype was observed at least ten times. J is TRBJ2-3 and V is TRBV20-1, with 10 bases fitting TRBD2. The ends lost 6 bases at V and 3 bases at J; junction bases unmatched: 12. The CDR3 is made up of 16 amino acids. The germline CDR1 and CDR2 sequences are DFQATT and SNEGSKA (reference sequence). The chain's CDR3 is CSATLLAGGLTDTQYF. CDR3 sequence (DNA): TGCAGTGCCACCCTCTTAGCGGGGGGCCTGACAGATACGCAGTATTTT.

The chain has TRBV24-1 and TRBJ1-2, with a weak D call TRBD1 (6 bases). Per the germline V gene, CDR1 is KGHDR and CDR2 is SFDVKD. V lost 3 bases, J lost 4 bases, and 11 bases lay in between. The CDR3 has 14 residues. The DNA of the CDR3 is TGTGCCACCAGTGATCCTGGACAGCTCTATGGCTACACCTTC. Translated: CATSDPGQLYGYTF.

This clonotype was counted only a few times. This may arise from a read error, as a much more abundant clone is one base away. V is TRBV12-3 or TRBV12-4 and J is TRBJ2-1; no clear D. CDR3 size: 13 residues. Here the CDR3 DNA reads TGTGGCAGCAGTTTAGGATTTGGCGTGGAGCAGTTCTTC. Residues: CGSSLGFGVEQFF.

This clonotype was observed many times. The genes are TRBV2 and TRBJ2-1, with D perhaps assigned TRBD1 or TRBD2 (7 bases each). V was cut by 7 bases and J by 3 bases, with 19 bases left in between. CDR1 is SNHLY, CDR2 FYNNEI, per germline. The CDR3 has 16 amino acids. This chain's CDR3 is CASIPRGGLFYNEQFF. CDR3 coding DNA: TGTGCCAGCATCCCCAGGGGGGGGCTCTTCTACAATGAGCAGTTCTTC.

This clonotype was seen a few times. As DNA, the CDR3 is TGTGCCAGTAGTACCAGACTAGCGGGGACCTACGAGCAGTACTTC. It is translated as CASSTRLAGTYEQYF. The rearrangement joins TRBV19 to TRBJ2-7; 11 bases line up with TRBD2. There are 15 residues in the CDR3. The V and J ends lost 4 bases and 2 bases, in that order; junction bases with no gene match: 4. In germline, CDR1 is LNHDA, CDR2 SQIVND (reference sequence).

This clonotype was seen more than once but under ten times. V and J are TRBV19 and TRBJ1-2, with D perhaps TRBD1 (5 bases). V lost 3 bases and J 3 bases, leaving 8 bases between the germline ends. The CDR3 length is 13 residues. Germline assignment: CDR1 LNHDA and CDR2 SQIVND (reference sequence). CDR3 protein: CASSIGTDYGYTF. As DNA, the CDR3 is TGTGCCAGTAGTATTGGGACTGACTATGGCTACACCTTC.

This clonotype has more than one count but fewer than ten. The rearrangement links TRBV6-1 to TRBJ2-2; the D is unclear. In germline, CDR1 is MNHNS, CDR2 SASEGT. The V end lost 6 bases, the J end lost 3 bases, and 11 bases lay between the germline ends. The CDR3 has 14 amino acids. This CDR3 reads CASSPRRDTGELFF. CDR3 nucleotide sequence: TGTGCCAGCAGCCCTCGTAGGGACACCGGGGAGCTGTTTTTT.

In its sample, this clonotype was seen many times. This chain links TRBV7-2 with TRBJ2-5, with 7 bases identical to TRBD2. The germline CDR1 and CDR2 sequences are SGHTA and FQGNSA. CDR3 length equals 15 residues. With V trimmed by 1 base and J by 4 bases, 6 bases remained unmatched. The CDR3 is CASSLGGGGTETQYF. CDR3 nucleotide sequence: TGTGCCAGCAGCTTAGGGGGGGGAGGGACAGAGACCCAGTACTTC. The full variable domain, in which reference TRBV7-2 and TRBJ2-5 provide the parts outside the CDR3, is GAGVSQSPSNKVTEKGKDVELRCDPISGHTALYWYRQSLGQGLEFLIYFQGNSAPDKSGLPSDRFSAERTGGSVSTLTIQRTQQEDSAVYLCASSLGGGGTETQYFGPGTRLLVL.

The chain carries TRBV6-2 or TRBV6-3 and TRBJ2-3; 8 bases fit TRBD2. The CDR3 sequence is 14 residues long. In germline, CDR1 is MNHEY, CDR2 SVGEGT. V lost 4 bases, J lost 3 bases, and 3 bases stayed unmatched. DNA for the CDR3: TGTGCCAGCAGTTGGACTAGCAGAACAGATACGCAGTATTTT. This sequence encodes CASSWTSRTDTQYF.

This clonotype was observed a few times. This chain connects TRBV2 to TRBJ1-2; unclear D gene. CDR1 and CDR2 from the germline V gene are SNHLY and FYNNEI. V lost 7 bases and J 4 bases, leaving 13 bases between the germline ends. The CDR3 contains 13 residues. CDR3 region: CASKKDGVYGYTF. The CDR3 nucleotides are TGTGCCAGCAAGAAGGACGGTGTCTATGGCTACACCTTC.

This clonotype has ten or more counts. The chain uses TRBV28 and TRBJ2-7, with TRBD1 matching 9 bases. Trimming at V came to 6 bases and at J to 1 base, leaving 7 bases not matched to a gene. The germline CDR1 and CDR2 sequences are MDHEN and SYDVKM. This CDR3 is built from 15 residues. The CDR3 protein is CASRPGQGKSYEQYF. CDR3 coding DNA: TGTGCCAGCAGACCTGGACAGGGGAAGTCCTACGAGCAGTACTTC.